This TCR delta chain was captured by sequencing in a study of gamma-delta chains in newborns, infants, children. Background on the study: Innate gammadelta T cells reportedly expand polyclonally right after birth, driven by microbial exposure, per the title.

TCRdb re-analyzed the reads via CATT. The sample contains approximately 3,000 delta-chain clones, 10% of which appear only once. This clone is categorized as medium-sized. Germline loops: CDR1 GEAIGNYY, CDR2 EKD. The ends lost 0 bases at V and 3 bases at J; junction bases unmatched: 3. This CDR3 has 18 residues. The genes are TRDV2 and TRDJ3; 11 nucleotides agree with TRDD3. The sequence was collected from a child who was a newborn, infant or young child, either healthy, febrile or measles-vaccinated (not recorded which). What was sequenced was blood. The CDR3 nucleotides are TGTGCCTGTGACACCGTTGGGGGATACGACTGGGACACCCGACAGATGTTTTTC. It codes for CACDTVGGYDWDTRQMFF.